The rows below give T cell receptor beta chains drawn from one sample of a study of cytomegalovirus exposure and HLA in healthy donors. Produced via immunoSEQ multiplex PCR; TCRdb's table is partial and in-frame only. The data hold around 200,000 clones, with nearly 80% observed a single time. Sequenced input: PBMCs. Receptors were obtained from a male donor in good health and CMV-seronegative. CDR3s include the opening cysteine and the closing phenylalanine or tryptophan.

V gene | CDR3 protein
TRBV27 | CASSLSGGYNEQFF
TRBV5-1 | CAGSVRDRGFTDTQYF
TRBV7-2 | CASSSITGLVYEQYF
TRBV11-2 | CASSPTSGGYEQYF
TRBV7-2 | CASSLVSAGNYGYTF
TRBV30 | CAWSDGVQETQYF
TRBV7-8 | CASSLEIVGARNEQFF
TRBV11-2 | CASSLDGYTF
TRBV9 | CASSVGQGGQPQHF
TRBV11-1 | CASSLTGGTEAFF
TRBV6-6 | CASTTGTGDTGELFF
TRBV6-6 | CASSPGTGGVNYGYTF
TRBV28 | CASSFGRGLIDEQFF
TRBV5-1 | CASSLGRGHYNSPLHF
TRBV6-5 | CASSSRTVNEQFF
TRBV27 | CASSKGQEDQPQHF
TRBV19 | CATSAGYGYTF
TRBV7-7 | CASSLVAGGHTGELFF
TRBV5-1 | CASSLAKGNREQFF
TRBV27 | CATQYRRGRPEAFF
TRBV7-2 | CASSLAMAEETQYF
TRBV7-9 | CASSLGEVGFRQPQHF
TRBV6-5 | CASSATGTWRHEQYF
TRBV6-5 | CASSSPGGLYEQYF
TRBV12-5 | CASAFSLETQYF
TRBV11-2 | CASSPRTGLVKTEAFF
TRBV30 | CAWRTGQGMIKGYTF
TRBV2 | CASTWDRTGGYTF
TRBV27 | CASSFEGVSTDTQYF
TRBV19 | CASTSPGTGAEQYF
TRBV9 | CASSVGFRAGYNEQFF
TRBV19 | CASSLNWNTEAFF
TRBV5-1 | CASSLSPWIRDRYEQYF
TRBV7-7 | CASSLNPGQGLDTQYF
TRBV11-2 | CASSSPRGDRRGTQYF
TRBV19 | CASSSDRGSPLNQPQHF
TRBV4-3 | CASSQEGTGSYEQYF
TRBV7-2 | CASSLAGQPSYEQYF
TRBV13 | CASIGGLITDTQYF
TRBV7-3 | CASSQQGTGELFF
TRBV19 | CASSRGLYEQYF
TRBV4-1 | CASSQRILAGPGHNEQFF
TRBV30 | CAWIRTGRSSYEQYF
TRBV19 | CASSPWEFYEQYF
TRBV19 | CASSFMVGQGRGYTF
TRBV19 | CASSDQGTGELFF
TRBV7-7 | CASSQGQTSSYNEQFF
TRBV28 | CASSFPGKQNTEAFF
TRBV9 | CASSNPRGYNEQFF
TRBV7-8 | CASSPLAGGANEQFF
TRBV1 | CTSSRPTGTPLLGSPLHF
TRBV30 | CAWSVSERQPQHF
TRBV4-3 | CASSQGQGNSYEQYF
TRBV7-2 | CASSLQLAGGETQYF
TRBV5-1 | CASSGGQSYEQYF
TRBV19 | CASRATGGVYGYTF